The clone carrying this TCR beta chain was found a few times. Its antigen remains unknown. This CDR3 comprises 14 residues. V shed 0 bases and J shed 0 bases, with 5 bases lying between them. Germline values: CDR1 SGHNT, CDR2 YENEEA. This entry is derived from a study of shared clonotypes between healthy human individuals. Across the study: The cohort had a couple of women and a few men, ages 18 to 49.

Study-level points and caveats: What naive subsets generally showed was a larger estimated richness than memory subsets showed.

Generated by immunoSEQ multiplex PCR, the TCRdb table keeps only in-frame clones and is missing some. The sample lists around 2.5 million clones, approximately 93% occurring once. This chain joins TRBV11-3 and TRBJ1-1; D gene ambiguous. The clonotype was recovered from a man in his late teens or twenties in good health. Some clones in this sample may be carry-over from other donors' samples. Sequencing was carried out using naive CD4+ T cells from PBMCs. Subset defined: CD45RA+ positively selected. In DNA, the CDR3 is TGTGCCAGCAGCTTAGATCCAGTGAACACTGAAGCTTTCTTT. It translates to CASSLDPVNTEAFF.